This is a list of T cell receptor beta chains from one sample in a study of chemoradiotherapy in HPV16-positive cancers. Only in-frame clones appear in the TCRdb table, and some are missing; sequencing was by immunoSEQ multiplex PCR. Found here are tens of thousands of clones, approximately 90% of them singletons; the top ten hold roughly 2.2%. This material consisted of blood, taken from a patient who underwent chemoradiotherapy. Every receptor here comes from a human donor with HPV-associated anogenital cancer. Both conserved end residues are part of each CDR3. A D gene is named only where the DNA matches it firmly. The size field is filled for only some rows; it gives once, few, many or a size class.

once	-	TRBV7-3	TRBJ2-6	CASSLNRAAGANVLTF	TGTGCCAGCAGCTTAAATCGGGCGGCTGGGGCCAACGTCCTGACTTTC
-	TRBD2	TRBV5-1	TRBJ2-7	CASSLAIAGGKEQYF	TGCGCCAGCAGCTTGGCCATAGCGGGGGGAAAGGAGCAGTACTTC
few	TRBD1	TRBV2	TRBJ1-2	CASRAGGGYGYTF	TGTGCCAGCAGGGCAGGGGGCGGCTATGGCTACACCTTC
-	-	TRBV7-3	TRBJ1-1	CASSYGADTEAFF	TGTGCCAGCAGCTACGGGGCAGACACTGAAGCTTTCTTT
-	-	TRBV6-5	TRBJ1-1	CASSQDGGAGTEAFF	TGTGCCAGCAGCCAGGACGGGGGGGCAGGCACTGAAGCTTTCTTT
-	-	TRBV5-6	TRBJ1-3	CASSLGPGEGNTIYF	TGTGCCAGCAGCTTGGGACCCGGGGAAGGAAACACCATATATTTT
-	TRBD1	TRBV7-2	TRBJ1-4	CASSLLSGQGKEKLFF	TGTGCCAGCAGCTTACTATCCGGACAGGGGAAAGAAAAACTGTTTTTT
-	-	TRBV2	TRBJ2-7	CASKGPKGFF	TGTGCCAGCAAAGGACCCAAGGGGTTCTTC
-	-	TRBV9	TRBJ2-7	CASSPMGSYEQYF	TGTGCCAGCAGCCCAATGGGGTCCTACGAGCAGTACTTC
-	TRBD1	TRBV10-3	TRBJ1-3	CATRNGQAGNTIYF	TGTGCCACGAGAAACGGACAGGCGGGAAACACCATATATTTT
-	-	TRBV7-8	TRBJ1-1	CASSLKGHMAEAFF	TGTGCCAGCAGCTTAAAAGGACATATGGCTGAAGCTTTCTTT
-	-	TRBV6-6	TRBJ2-7	CASSYARDSYEQYF	TGTGCCAGCAGTTACGCGCGGGACTCCTACGAGCAGTACTTC
-	TRBD1	TRBV14	TRBJ2-7	CASSQNRGRILYEQYF	TGTGCCAGCAGCCAGAACAGGGGGCGCATCCTTTACGAGCAGTACTTC
once	-	TRBV6-6	TRBJ2-2	CASSYENTGELFF	TGTGCCAGCAGTTACGAGAACACCGGGGAGCTGTTTTTT
-	TRBD2	TRBV7-3	TRBJ2-3	CASSVTSGGAFTDTQYF	TGTGCCAGCAGCGTCACTAGCGGGGGGGCGTTTACAGATACGCAGTATTTT
-	-	TRBV5-4	TRBJ1-5	CASSLFGNSNQPQHF	TGTGCCAGCAGCTTGTTTGGGAATAGCAATCAGCCCCAGCATTTT
-	-	TRBV7-9	TRBJ2-7	CASSPGVPGRLYEQYF	TGTGCCAGCAGCCCCGGGGTCCCTGGGAGGCTCTACGAGCAGTACTTC
-	-	TRBV7-9	TRBJ2-5	CASSLGAGGTETQYF	TGTGCCAGCAGCTTAGGAGCAGGGGGGACAGAGACCCAGTACTTC
-	-	TRBV14	TRBJ1-3	CASSQDIGEISGNTIYF	TGTGCCAGCAGCCAAGATATAGGCGAAATCTCTGGAAACACCATATATTTT
-	TRBD1	TRBV11-3	TRBJ2-3	CASSLRQGGTDTQYF	TGTGCCAGCAGCTTAAGACAGGGTGGCACAGATACGCAGTATTTT
-	-	TRBV7-2	TRBJ1-1	CASSLEYKLGF	TGTGCCAGCAGCTTAGAGTACAAGCTGGGCTTT
few	-	TRBV7-9	TRBJ2-7	CASSPDGGSYEQYF	TGTGCCAGCAGCCCCGACGGAGGCTCCTACGAGCAGTACTTC
-	-	TRBV5-1	TRBJ1-6	CASSLDTYNSPLHF	TGCGCCAGCAGCTTGGACACATATAATTCACCCCTCCACTTT
-	TRBD1	TRBV5-1	TRBJ2-3	CASSLGDRSGGTDTQYF	TGCGCCAGCAGCTTGGGGGACAGGTCCGGCGGGACAGATACGCAGTATTTT
-	-	TRBV5-1	TRBJ1-1	CASSLDYGSWENTEAFF	TGCGCCAGCAGCTTGGATTATGGGTCGTGGGAGAACACTGAAGCTTTCTTT
-	TRBD2	TRBV7-2	TRBJ2-5	CASSASVAGGPLETQYF	TGTGCCAGCAGCGCTAGCGTGGCGGGGGGGCCTCTGGAGACCCAGTACTTC
few	-	TRBV18	TRBJ1-1	CASVEGRDTEAFF	TGTGCCAGCGTTGAGGGACGGGACACTGAAGCTTTCTTT
once	-	TRBV6-5	TRBJ1-2	CASSYNRNYGYTF	TGTGCCAGCAGTTATAACAGGAACTATGGCTACACCTTC
-	-	TRBV5-1	TRBJ2-5	CASSPWGSGRAETQYF	TGCGCCAGCAGCCCCTGGGGTAGCGGCCGGGCAGAGACCCAGTACTTC
-	-	TRBV7-9	TRBJ1-2	CASSLEGRNNYGYTF	TGTGCCAGCAGCTTAGAGGGCAGGAATAACTATGGCTACACCTTC
-	-	TRBV15	TRBJ1-2	CATSRGNSGYGYTF	TGTGCCACCAGCAGAGGGAACAGCGGGTATGGCTACACCTTC
-	TRBD1	TRBV5-8	TRBJ1-2	CASSSPGTAGYTF	TGTGCCAGCAGCTCCCCGGGGACAGCGGGCTACACCTTC